At least ten counts were recorded for the clone carrying this T cell receptor beta chain. Its cognate antigen is unknown. This sample was included in a study of regulatory T cells in long-lasting Graves disease. Study context: For under 3 months, newly diagnosed Graves' patients had been taking antithyroid drugs. Study observations and caveats: Newly diagnosed patients had higher TCR diversity than persistent Graves' patients did.

Time point denoted: newly diagnosed GD, antithyroid drugs for less than 3 months. RNA isolated from PBMCs was used to make the TCR library. CDR1 is SGDLS and CDR2 is YYNGEE in the germline V gene. The CDR3 has 16 residues. Trimming at V came to 2 bases and at J to 2 bases, leaving 6 bases not matched to a gene. TCR beta libraries were built with iRepertoire HTBI primers and Arm-PCR of CDR3 regions. TCRdb analysed the multiplex PCR reads with MiXCR anew, one entry per CDR3 protein. The sample includes hundreds of thousands of distinct CDR3 sequences, approximately 15% of them seen just once. These data were also filed under a second study, of T cells in Graves' hyperthyroidism and ophthalmopathy. From that report: Researchers report that a 13 V-J model separated ophthalmopathy from stable hyperthyroidism.

This clonotype was sampled from a man aged 40-55 years with Graves disease. The V call is TRBV9, the J call TRBJ2-5; 10 positions match TRBD2. The sequences come from peripheral blood mononuclear cells (PBMCs), collected at new diagnosis, from a patient treated with antithyroid drugs. CDR3 sequence (DNA): TGTGCCAGCAGCGTCGATAGCGGGGGGCCACAAGAGACCCAGTACTTC. Amino acids: CASSVDSGGPQETQYF.